This entry lists 22 T cell receptor beta chains sequenced from one sample in a study of CD8+CD57+ T cells in acquired aplastic anemia. All sequencing subjects had displayed CD8+CD57+ cell expansion on flow cytometry. The template for TCR beta VDJ and CDR3 sequence profiling was genomic DNA. TCRdb re-derived calls from the reads in MiXCR, one entry per CDR3 protein. The sample lists 130,000 or so distinct CDR3 sequences, nearly 40% occurring once. Sequencing used sorted CD4+, CD8+, or CD8+CD57+ T cells (not recorded which) from PBMCs. The receptors originated from a human donor with aplastic anemia.

The chain employs TRBV20-1 and TRBJ1-2, with TRBD1 as a possible D gene (6 bases). V was shortened by 6 bases and J by 4 bases, with 15 bases between the two germline ends. This CDR3 contains 13 residues. The germline V gene encodes CDR1 DFQATT and CDR2 SNEGSKA (reference sequence). This CDR3 is CSANTGQFYGYTF. CDR3 DNA sequence: TGCAGTGCCAACACCGGACAGTTCTATGGCTACACCTTC.

Many counts were recorded for this clonotype. This chain links TRBV25-1 with TRBJ1-4; unclear D gene. Trimming removed 2 bases from V and 8 bases from J, with 15 bases in between. Germline lookup yields CDR1 MGHDK and CDR2 SYGVNS. The CDR3 contains 15 residues. The CDR3 loop is CASSEDRGGREKLFF. CDR3 nucleotide sequence: TGTGCCAGCAGTGAAGACCGGGGTGGGAGGGAAAAACTGTTTTTT.

This clonotype showed up many times. The chain has TRBV19 and TRBJ1-5, with D unresolved. Per germline, CDR1 LNHDA and CDR2 SQIVND (reference sequence). There are 12 residues in the CDR3. V was trimmed by 6 bases and J by 9 bases, leaving 12 bases between them. The CDR3 is CASRGILAPQHF. The CDR3 DNA sequence: TGTGCCAGTAGAGGGATCTTGGCGCCCCAGCATTTT.

This chain joins TRBV25-1 and TRBJ2-7; no definite D call. Germline V CDR1 and CDR2: MGHDK, SYGVNS. The CDR3 contains 14 residues. The ends were cut back, 5 bases at V and 2 bases at J, with 13 bases in the middle. The chain's CDR3 is CASSLVGPPYEQYF. For the CDR3, the DNA is TGTGCCAGCAGTTTAGTCGGTCCGCCCTACGAGCAGTACTTC.

This clonotype was seen repeatedly, ten times or more. J is TRBJ1-3 and V is TRBV4-1, with a tentative D call TRBD1 (5 bases). Germline V lookup: CDR1 MGHRA, CDR2 YSYEKL. Trimming shortened V by 4 bases and J by 1 base, and 8 bases separated the two germline ends. This CDR3 contains 14 residues. The CDR3 spells CASSPGMSGNTIYF. Here the CDR3 DNA reads TGCGCCAGCAGCCCAGGGATGTCTGGAAACACCATATATTTT.

Concerning this clonotype: A much larger clone is a single base away; this may be a read error. The chain joins TRBV6-4 to TRBJ1-1; no clear D gene. Germline lookup yields CDR1 MRHNA and CDR2 SNTAGT. V dropped 4 bases and J dropped 4 bases, with 13 bases sitting between them. The CDR3 is 14 amino acids. DNA of the CDR3: TGTGCCAGCAGTGGCTCACCGGGCAGCACTGAAGCTTTCTTT. Translated: CASSGSPGSTEAFF.

The chain recombines TRBV19 with TRBJ1-5; possible D gene TRBD1, 5 bases. The germline V and J ends were trimmed by 9 bases and 0 bases, with 12 bases remaining between them. Germline lookup yields CDR1 LNHDA and CDR2 SQIVND (reference sequence). CDR3 size: 14 residues. The CDR3 reads CASGDGYSNQPQHF. As DNA, the CDR3 is TGTGCCAGCGGGGACGGCTATAGCAATCAGCCCCAGCATTTT.

The V call is TRBV19, the J call TRBJ2-5; the D is unclear. The CDR3 has 12 amino acids. V was trimmed by 4 bases and J by 3 bases, leaving 6 bases between them. Germline lookup yields CDR1 LNHDA and CDR2 SQIVND (reference sequence). This chain's CDR3 is CASSNIEETQYF. In nucleotides, the CDR3 is TGTGCCAGTAGTAATATAGAAGAGACCCAGTACTTC. The variable domain in full, completed from reference TRBV19 and TRBJ2-5, reads DGGITQSPKYLFRKEGQNVTLSCEQNLNHDAMYWYRQDPGQGLRLIYYSQIVNDFQKGDIAEGYSVSREKKESFPLTVTSAQKNPTAFYLCASSNIEETQYFGPGTRLLVL.

This clonotype was seen many times. The chain is built from TRBV28 and TRBJ1-1; 9 bases fit TRBD1. The CDR3 sequence is 13 residues long. V gave up 2 bases and J gave up 8 bases; unmatched junction bases: 3. CDR1 and CDR2 (germline): MDHEN, SYDVKM. The CDR3 DNA is TGTGCCAGCAGTTTAGGGGGGACAGGGGAAGCTTTCTTT. Translated, it gives CASSLGGTGEAFF.

A remark on this clonotype: Likely a read error: the CDR3 ends without its conserved phenylalanine or tryptophan. The genes are TRBV19 and TRBJ1-1; unclear D gene. V lost 4 bases to trimming and J lost 5 bases, with 8 bases between them. Germline V gene data show CDR1 as LNHDA and CDR2 as SQIVND (reference sequence). This CDR3 spans 12 amino acids. CDR3 region: CASSSSGTEAFS. CDR3 DNA: TGTGCCAGTAGTAGTTCCGGAACTGAAGCTTTCTCT.

As for this clonotype: One end of the junction fails to match germline, which may point to a read error. The chain joins TRBV18 to TRBJ1-1; the match to TRBD1 covers 9 bases. Germline V gives CDR1 KGHSH, CDR2 LQKENI. The CDR3 length is 17 residues. The chain's CDR3 is CASSPRRTGVANTKAFF. The CDR3 region has the DNA TGTGCCAGCTCACCACGAAGGACAGGGGTCGCGAACACTAAAGCTTTCTTT.

This clonotype occurred many times. This rearrangement joins TRBV20-1 to TRBJ1-2; 9 positions match TRBD1. Trimming at V came to 5 bases and at J to 8 bases, leaving 9 bases not matched to a gene. The CDR3 extends over 13 amino acids. Germline V gene sequence: CDR1 DFQATT, CDR2 SNEGSKA (reference sequence). CDR3 nucleotides: TGCAGTGCTCAACAGGGGGCTGTTCGGGGCTACACCTTC. Encoded protein: CSAQQGAVRGYTF.

With respect to this clonotype: A much more abundant neighbour one base away suggests this may be a read error. This chain links TRBV30 with TRBJ1-1, with D tentatively TRBD1 (5 bases). Germline V gene data show CDR1 as GTSNPN and CDR2 as SVGIG (reference sequence). The CDR3 totals 12 residues. V was clipped by 2 bases and J by 5 bases, with 9 bases between them. The CDR3 protein is CAWSRKGTEAFF. The CDR3 nucleotides are TGTGCCTGGAGTCGCAAGGGGACTGAAGCTTTCTTT.

The chain has TRBV19 and TRBJ2-1, with D perhaps matching TRBD1 or TRBD2 (7 bases each). This CDR3 has 12 amino acids. Trimming left V 10 bases short and J 5 bases short, with 12 bases between. Looked up from germline, CDR1 is LNHDA and CDR2 is SQIVND (reference sequence). The CDR3 sequence: CATGGGHNEQFF. The DNA for the CDR3 is TGTGCCACAGGGGGGGGCCACAATGAGCAGTTCTTC. The full variable domain, completed using reference TRBV19 and TRBJ2-1, is DGGITQSPKYLFRKEGQNVTLSCEQNLNHDAMYWYRQDPGQGLRLIYYSQIVNDFQKGDIAEGYSVSREKKESFPLTVTSAQKNPTAFYLCATGGGHNEQFFGPGTRLTVL.

The gene calls are TRBV11-2 and TRBJ2-3; D is possibly TRBD1 (6 bases). This CDR3 spans 18 amino acids. Looked up from germline, CDR1 is SGHAT and CDR2 is FQNNGV. Trimming removed 2 bases at V and 5 bases at J, with 23 bases between. CDR3 in DNA: TGTGCCAGCAGCTTACCATCAACAGGGTGGGAGTTGGGAGATACGCAGTATTTT. Translated: CASSLPSTGWELGDTQYF.

There are a few counts of this clonotype. The conserved closing phenylalanine or tryptophan is absent in this CDR3, likely reflecting a read error. The CDR3 DNA is TGCAGCGTTAGGCTAGCGGGGGATGAGGCCCAGTACCTC. Amino acids: CSVRLAGDEAQYL. This rearrangement joins TRBV29-1 to TRBJ2-5; TRBD2 matches 10 bases. Trimming at V came to 5 bases and at J to 9 bases, leaving 9 bases not matched to a gene. The V gene's germline CDR1 is SQVTM and CDR2 ANQGSEA. CDR3 size: 13 residues.

V is TRBV19 and J is TRBJ2-3; 11 bases agree with TRBD1. Germline V CDR1 and CDR2: LNHDA, SQIVND (reference sequence). This CDR3 is built from 16 residues. V lost 9 bases, J lost 4 bases, and 12 bases stayed unmatched. This CDR3 is CASSSRTGGLPDTQYF. Written as DNA, the CDR3 is TGTGCCAGCAGCTCCCGGACAGGGGGCCTCCCAGATACGCAGTATTTT.

The chain has TRBV20-1 and TRBJ2-1, with TRBD2 identical over 8 bases. Germline values: CDR1 DFQATT, CDR2 SNEGSKA (reference sequence). V trimming: 1 base; J trimming: 2 bases; junction bases outside the gene matches: 7. The CDR3 consists of 16 residues. This CDR3 reads CSARGEQRGTYNEQFF. For the CDR3, the DNA is TGCAGTGCTAGAGGGGAGCAGCGGGGGACCTACAATGAGCAGTTCTTC.

This clonotype was detected ten times or more. The chain employs TRBV9 and TRBJ1-1; D unresolved. The V gene's germline CDR1 is SGDLS and CDR2 YYNGEE. CDR3 length equals 11 residues. Trimming removed 6 bases at V and 10 bases at J, with 13 bases between. The CDR3 spells CASISPRGAFF. In nucleotides, the CDR3 is TGTGCCAGCATCTCACCCCGGGGAGCTTTCTTT.

This chain connects TRBV2 to TRBJ2-3; the D gene could be TRBD1 or TRBD2 (5 bases each). The germline V and J ends were trimmed by 6 bases and 6 bases, with 10 bases remaining between them. Germline CDR1 is SNHLY and CDR2 is FYNNEI. The CDR3 runs to 12 residues. CDR3: CASRGTSDTQYF. For the CDR3, the DNA is TGTGCCAGCAGGGGGACCAGTGATACGCAGTATTTT.

This clonotype was counted ten times or more. This chain uses TRBV19 with TRBJ2-3; 7 nucleotides match TRBD2. Germline CDR1 LNHDA, CDR2 SQIVND (reference sequence). The J segment lost 1 base and the V segment lost 5 bases, leaving 12 bases of the junction unmatched. The CDR3 runs 17 residues. CDR3 region: CASSASGSGSRTDTQYF. The CDR3 nucleotides read TGTGCCAGTAGTGCCTCGGGTAGCGGGTCTCGCACAGATACGCAGTATTTT.

About this clonotype: Its ends do not fully match the called genes, so a read error is possible. V gene TRBV28 combines with J gene TRBJ2-1; 7 bases are a match to TRBD1. This CDR3 spans 15 amino acids. In germline, CDR1 is MDHEN, CDR2 SYDVKM. The CDR3 sequence is CASTLGDRDSGEQSF. The CDR3 DNA reads TGTGCCAGCACCTTGGGGGACAGAGACTCGGGTGAGCAGTCCTTC.